This TCR beta chain was identified in a study of OX40 agonist ivuxolimab in advanced cancers. Overall study: The patients received ivuxolimab by intravenous route every 2 weeks at 0.01 to 10 mg/kg.

The method was immunoSEQ multiplex PCR; TCRdb's version includes in-frame clones alone and lacks a portion of them. The sample yields about 83,000 clones, 85% seen once. J lost 0 bases, V lost 2 bases, and 2 bases had no gene match. In germline, CDR1 is SGHTA, CDR2 FQGNSA. The CDR3 consists of 15 residues. This clonotype was sampled from an adult with an advanced solid tumor such as melanoma, head and neck, liver or kidney cancer. The source was CD4+ or CD8+ T cells sorted from blood, collected in a trial of the OX40 agonist ivuxolimab. The chain links TRBV7-2 to TRBJ2-3; 7 bases are a match to TRBD1. The CDR3 here is CASSLTGESTDTQYF. CDR3 DNA: TGTGCCAGCAGCTTAACAGGGGAAAGCACAGATACGCAGTATTTT.